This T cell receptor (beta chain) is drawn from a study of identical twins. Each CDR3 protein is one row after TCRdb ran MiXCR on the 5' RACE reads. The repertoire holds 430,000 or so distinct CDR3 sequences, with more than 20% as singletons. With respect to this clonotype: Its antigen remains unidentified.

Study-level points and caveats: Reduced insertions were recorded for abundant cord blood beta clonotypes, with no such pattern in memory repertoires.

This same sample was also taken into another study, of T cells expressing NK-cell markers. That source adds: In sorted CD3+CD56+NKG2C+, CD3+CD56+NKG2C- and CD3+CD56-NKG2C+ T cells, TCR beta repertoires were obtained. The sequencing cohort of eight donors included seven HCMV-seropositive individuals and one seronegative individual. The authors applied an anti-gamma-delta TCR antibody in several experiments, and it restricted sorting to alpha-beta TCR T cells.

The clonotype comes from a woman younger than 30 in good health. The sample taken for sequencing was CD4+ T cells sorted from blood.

CDR3 nucleotides: TGTGCCAGCAGTCCGGGGCGGGTGAACACCGGGGAGCTGTTTTTT. Translation: CASSPGRVNTGELFF. The chain combines TRBV12-3 or TRBV12-4 with TRBJ2-2, with D perhaps being TRBD1 or TRBD2 (5 bases each). The CDR3 is made up of 15 amino acids. V was trimmed by 5 bases and J by 1 base, leaving 11 bases between them.